This T cell receptor beta chain was documented in a study of blood T cell repertoires in COVID-19. Study background: Nucleic acid was either cDNA or gDNA, and it came from T cells, B-cell-depleted T cells, or PBMCs.

J lost 8 bases, V lost 0 bases, and 8 bases had no gene match. This CDR3 spans 16 amino acids. Germline CDR1 is SGHDN and CDR2 is FVKESK. This clone was detected many times. Enrolled through a virtual design, the participants were between roughly 18 and 100 years of age and came from some 26 US areas. Original handling: The authors estimated nucleated cell counts from reference gene primer amplification. Assay: immunoSEQ multiplex PCR; the TCRdb copy retains only in-frame clones and omits some. The DNA was the basis for D and trimming; V, J and clone size are from that table. The repertoire holds about 150,000 clones, with around 84% as singletons.

The sequenced sample was PBMCs or T cells enriched from blood (not recorded which). This rearrangement joins TRBV14 to TRBJ2-1; 9 bases line up with TRBD2. The TCR comes from a man between 50 and 59 years old who had recovered from COVID-19. The CDR3, as DNA: TGTGCCAGCAGCCAAGATCTAGCGGGGTTGATCGATGAGCAGTTCTTC. Translated: CASSQDLAGLIDEQFF.